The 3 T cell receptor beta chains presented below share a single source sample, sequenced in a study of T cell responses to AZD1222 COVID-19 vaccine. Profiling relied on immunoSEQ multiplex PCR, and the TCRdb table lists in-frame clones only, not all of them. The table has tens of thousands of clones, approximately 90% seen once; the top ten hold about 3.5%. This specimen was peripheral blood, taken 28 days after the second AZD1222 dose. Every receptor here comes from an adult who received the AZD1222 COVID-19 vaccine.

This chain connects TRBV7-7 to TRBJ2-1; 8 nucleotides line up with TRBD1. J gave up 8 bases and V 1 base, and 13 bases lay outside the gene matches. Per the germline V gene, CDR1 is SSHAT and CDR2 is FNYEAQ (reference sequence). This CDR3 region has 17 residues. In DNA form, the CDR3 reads TGTGCCAGCAGCTTAGGGCCCGGGGCAGGGGGCCTGGATGAGCAGTTCTTC. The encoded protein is CASSLGPGAGGLDEQFF.

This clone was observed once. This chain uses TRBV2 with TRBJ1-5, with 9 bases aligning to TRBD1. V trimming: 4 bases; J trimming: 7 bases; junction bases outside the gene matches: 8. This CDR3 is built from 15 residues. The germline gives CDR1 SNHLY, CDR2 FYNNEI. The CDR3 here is CASSASPTGGQPQHF. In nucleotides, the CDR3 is TGTGCCAGCAGTGCTTCCCCGACAGGGGGGCAGCCCCAGCATTTT.

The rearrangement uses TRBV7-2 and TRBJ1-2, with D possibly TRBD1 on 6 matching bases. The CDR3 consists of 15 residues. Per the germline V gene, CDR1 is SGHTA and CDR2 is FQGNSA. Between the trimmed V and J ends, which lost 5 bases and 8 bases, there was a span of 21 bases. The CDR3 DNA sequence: TGTGCCAGCAGCCCATATACAGGGTCCCGGGAAGGCTACACCTTC. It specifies CASSPYTGSREGYTF.